These 29 T cell receptor beta chains were sequenced from one sample in a study of T cell responses to AZD1222 COVID-19 vaccine. The data were produced by immunoSEQ multiplex PCR, yet TCRdb's version contains in-frame clones alone and is incomplete. Of approximately 120,000 clones listed, about 90% are singletons. The material sequenced was peripheral blood, taken on day 0 of AZD1222 vaccination. These receptors were taken from an adult in good health.

The chain carries TRBV25-1 and TRBJ1-1; D ambiguous. The V and J ends lost 4 bases and 6 bases respectively, with 12 bases between them. This CDR3 spans 13 amino acids. Germline-derived CDR1 and CDR2 are MGHDK and SYGVNS. CDR3 amino acids: CASSAAGRAEAFF. CDR3 sequence (DNA): TGTGCCAGCAGTGCCGCCGGGCGGGCTGAAGCTTTCTTT.

This chain connects TRBV5-1 to TRBJ2-2, with 7 bases fitting TRBD1. Unmatched junction bases numbered 6, after V lost 5 bases and J lost 2 bases. This CDR3 has 15 residues. Per the germline V gene, CDR1 is SGHRS and CDR2 is YFSETQ. The CDR3 spells CASRIGTVNTGELFF. DNA of the CDR3: TGCGCCAGCAGAATCGGGACAGTTAACACCGGGGAGCTGTTTTTT.

The chain has TRBV6-5 and TRBJ1-2, with D uncertain. Trimming took off 6 bases at V and 2 bases at J, with 10 bases between the two ends. Germline V CDR1 and CDR2: MNHEY, SVGAGI. The CDR3 is made up of 13 amino acids. Written as DNA, the CDR3 is TGTGCCAGCAGCTCTGGACGGAACTATGGCTACACCTTC. It codes for CASSSGRNYGYTF.

There are a few counts of this clone. This chain's CDR3 is CASSSIKGRRETQYF. For the CDR3, the DNA is TGTGCCAGCAGCTCCATCAAGGGTCGGAGGGAGACCCAGTACTTC. The genes are TRBV11-2 and TRBJ2-5; D possibly corresponds to TRBD2 (5 bases). This CDR3 is built from 15 residues. Germline values: CDR1 SGHAT, CDR2 FQNNGV. Trimming stripped 4 bases from V and 5 bases from J, with 17 bases between.

The chain links TRBV7-7 to TRBJ2-2; no definite D call. Trimming took 1 base from V and 0 from J, leaving 6 bases between them. CDR1 is SSHAT, CDR2 FNYEAQ, per germline (reference sequence). The CDR3 is 15 residues long. CDR3 region: CASSLGLPNTGELFF. The CDR3 DNA sequence: TGTGCCAGCAGCTTAGGACTCCCGAACACCGGGGAGCTGTTTTTT.

The chain employs TRBV6-4 and TRBJ2-1; TRBD2 is a possible D gene (6 bases). Trimming cost V 4 bases and J 2 bases, with 12 bases left between them. The CDR3 spans 15 residues. Looked up from germline, CDR1 is MRHNA and CDR2 is SNTAGT. The CDR3 protein is CASSAFTGAYNEQFF. For the CDR3, the DNA is TGTGCCAGCAGTGCCTTCACGGGGGCCTACAATGAGCAGTTCTTC.

This rearrangement joins TRBV7-2 to TRBJ1-1; D perhaps matches TRBD1 (6 bases). The CDR3 runs 14 residues. Trimming took off 5 bases at V and 5 bases at J, with 15 bases between the two ends. Germline-derived CDR1 and CDR2 are SGHTA and FQGNSA. CDR3 sequence (DNA): TGTGCCAGCAGCGTTACAGGGATAGGAACTGAAGCTTTCTTT. The encoded protein is CASSVTGIGTEAFF.

This clone has more than one count but fewer than ten. V and J are TRBV5-4 and TRBJ2-7; TRBD2 matches at 8 bases. This CDR3 spans 15 amino acids. V was pared by 2 bases and J by 0 bases, with 4 bases of the junction left unmatched. The germline V gene encodes CDR1 SGHNT and CDR2 YYREEE (reference sequence). CDR3 region: CASSLLLAASYEQYF. The CDR3 region has the DNA TGTGCCAGCAGCTTACTACTAGCGGCCTCCTACGAGCAGTACTTC.

The chain recombines TRBV7-9 with TRBJ1-4; D ambiguous. This CDR3 is built from 14 residues. The germline CDR1 and CDR2 sequences are SEHNR and FQNEAQ (reference sequence). Trimming took 5 bases from V and 7 from J, leaving 14 bases between them. Written as DNA, the CDR3 is TGTGCCAGCAGCCCGAGGTTCCTTAGTGAAAAACTGTTTTTT. Its protein is CASSPRFLSEKLFF.

V gene TRBV19 combines with J gene TRBJ1-5; 12 nucleotides align to TRBD1. The V and J ends lost 2 bases and 4 bases, in that order; junction bases with no gene match: 6. Germline CDR1 and CDR2: LNHDA and SQIVND (reference sequence). This CDR3 has 17 residues. Written as DNA, the CDR3 is TGTGCCAGTAGTATACGGGGGACAGGGGGCGTTAATCAGCCCCAGCATTTT. It codes for CASSIRGTGGVNQPQHF.

The CDR3 nucleotides are TGCGCCAGCAGCCAAGCCGGGACAGGGTGGGGTTTGGGTGAAAAACTGTTTTTT. Its translation is CASSQAGTGWGLGEKLFF. The rearrangement uses TRBV4-3 and TRBJ1-4; 9 nucleotides match TRBD1. Trimming took 1 base from V and 7 from J; bases not matched to a gene: 13. The V gene's germline CDR1 is LGHNA and CDR2 YSLEER. The CDR3 sequence is 18 residues long.

The CDR3 loop reads CASSLDSYYGYTF. CDR3 in DNA: TGTGCCAGCAGCTTGGACAGTTACTATGGCTACACCTTC. This chain connects TRBV5-6 to TRBJ1-2; D call uncertain. Germline CDR1 reads SGHDT; CDR2 reads YYEEEE. The CDR3 is 13 amino acids. With 0 bases removed from V and 3 bases from J, the gap between germline ends came to 6 bases.

This chain connects TRBV5-1 to TRBJ1-6; maybe TRBD1 (6 bases). CDR1 and CDR2 from the germline V gene are SGHRS and YFSETQ. Trimming took 6 bases from V and 10 from J, leaving 11 bases between them. The CDR3 sequence is 12 residues long. This CDR3 reads CASKGGDSPLHF. In nucleotides, the CDR3 is TGCGCCAGCAAAGGGGGGGACTCACCCCTCCACTTT.

The rearrangement links TRBV7-8 to TRBJ2-7; 8 bases map to TRBD2. V shed 5 bases, J shed 7 bases, and the junction held 10 bases outside the gene matches. Germline V gives CDR1 SGHVS, CDR2 FQNEAQ. The CDR3 is 14 residues long. The CDR3 is CASSPREGPDEQYF. As DNA, the CDR3 is TGTGCCAGCAGCCCCCGGGAGGGACCCGATGAGCAGTACTTC.

This chain joins TRBV7-8 and TRBJ1-5; a weak D match, TRBD1 (5 bases). CDR1 and CDR2 (germline): SGHVS, FQNEAQ. The ends were cut back, 2 bases at V and 2 bases at J, with 10 bases in the middle. The CDR3 length is 15 residues. CDR3: CASSLRGVGNQPQHF. CDR3 bases: TGTGCCAGCAGCTTAAGGGGTGTAGGCAATCAGCCCCAGCATTTT. Based on the CDR3 plus reference TRBV7-8 and TRBJ1-5, the full variable domain is GAGVSQSPRYKVAKRGQDVALRCDPISGHVSLFWYQQALGQGPEFLTYFQNEAQLDKSGLPSDRFFAERPEGSVSTLKIQRTQQEDSAVYLCASSLRGVGNQPQHFGDGTRLSIL.

The CDR3 region has the DNA TGCGCCAGCAGCTTTTCTCCAGGGGCCAATGAAAAACTGTTTTTT. Translating it yields CASSFSPGANEKLFF. V gene TRBV5-1 combines with J gene TRBJ1-4; D perhaps matches TRBD1 (6 bases). CDR1 and CDR2 (germline): SGHRS, YFSETQ. This CDR3 is built from 15 residues. With 2 bases removed from V and 5 bases from J, the gap between germline ends came to 13 bases.

V usage is TRBV27 and J usage is TRBJ1-5; 10 positions agree with TRBD1. Germline values: CDR1 MNHEY, CDR2 SMNVEV (reference sequence). Losses at the gene ends were 5 bases for V and 1 base for J; bases not matched to a gene: 2. The CDR3 runs to 15 residues. Here the CDR3 reads CASSRQGASNQPQHF. The CDR3, as DNA: TGTGCCAGCAGTCGACAGGGGGCGAGCAATCAGCCCCAGCATTTT.

The chain recombines TRBV30 with TRBJ1-4, with TRBD1 identical over 7 bases. This CDR3 comprises 15 residues. Losses at the gene ends were 1 base for V and 3 bases for J; bases not matched to a gene: 5. Germline-derived CDR1 and CDR2 are GTSNPN and SVGIG (reference sequence). The CDR3 reads CAWSANRGSNEKLFF. DNA of the CDR3: TGTGCCTGGAGTGCCAACAGGGGTTCTAATGAAAAACTGTTTTTT. Supplemented by reference TRBV30 and TRBJ1-4, the full variable domain reads SQTIHQWPATLVQPVGSPLSLECTVEGTSNPNLYWYRQAAGRGLQLLFYSVGIGQISSEVPQNLSASRPQDRQFILSSKKLLLSDSGFYLCAWSANRGSNEKLFFGSGTQLSVL.

The genes are TRBV5-8 and TRBJ1-2; no definite D call. Germline V gene lookup returns CDR1 SGHTS and CDR2 YDEGEE. The CDR3 is made up of 13 amino acids. V gave up 2 bases and J gave up 4 bases, with 9 bases separating them. CDR3 amino acids: CASSFNSFYGYTF. CDR3 DNA: TGTGCCAGCAGCTTTAACTCCTTCTATGGCTACACCTTC. The variable domain in full, completed from reference TRBV5-8 and TRBJ1-2, reads EAGVTQSPTHLIKTRGQQATLRCSPISGHTSVYWYQQALGLGLQFLLWYDEGEERNRGNFPPRFSGRQFPNYSSELNVNALELEDSALYLCASSFNSFYGYTFGSGTRLTVV.

This chain's CDR3 is CASSPGGSDTQYF. CDR3 nucleotide sequence: TGTGCCAGCTCACCCGGAGGTTCAGATACGCAGTATTTT. J is TRBJ2-3 and V is TRBV18; TRBD2 might be the D (5 bases). The CDR3 consists of 13 residues. The V gene's germline CDR1 is KGHSH and CDR2 LQKENI. Trimming cost V 3 bases and J 4 bases, with 8 bases left between them.

CDR3 protein: CASSPILTGANTEAFF. The CDR3 coding sequence is TGTGCCAGCTCACCAATTCTGACAGGCGCCAACACTGAAGCTTTCTTT. The chain has TRBV18 and TRBJ1-1; the D gene is possibly TRBD1 (6 bases). V dropped 2 bases and J dropped 2 bases, with 15 bases sitting between them. The germline V gene encodes CDR1 KGHSH and CDR2 LQKENI. The CDR3 sequence is 16 residues long.

By share, this clone counts as medium-sized. The chain couples TRBV6-2 or TRBV6-3 to TRBJ2-6; 7 nucleotides line up with TRBD1. Germline loops: CDR1 MNHEY, CDR2 SVGEGT. J lost 3 bases, V lost 6 bases, and 2 bases had no gene match. This CDR3 is built from 14 residues. This CDR3 is CASSNRGGANVLTF. CDR3 nucleotides: TGTGCCAGCAGCAACAGGGGTGGGGCCAACGTCCTGACTTTC.

The genes are TRBV19 and TRBJ2-6; D is undetermined. Germline values: CDR1 LNHDA, CDR2 SQIVND (reference sequence). Trimming took off 3 bases at V and 2 bases at J, with 8 bases between the two ends. The CDR3 has 15 residues. This CDR3 reads CASSIMGTGANVLTF. As DNA, the CDR3 is TGTGCCAGTAGTATTATGGGAACTGGGGCCAACGTCCTGACTTTC.

Written as DNA, the CDR3 is TGTGCCAGCAGCCAAGATAAAGGTTCAGGACTAGCGGGAGGGCCCTACAATGAGCAGTTCTTC. Translation: CASSQDKGSGLAGGPYNEQFF. The chain employs TRBV4-2 and TRBJ2-1, with 15 bases lining up with TRBD2. This CDR3 comprises 21 residues. CDR1 and CDR2 (germline): LGHNA, YNFKEQ. The V and J ends lost 0 bases and 2 bases, in that order; junction bases with no gene match: 11.

Notes on this clone: The CDR3 ends on some other residue instead of the conserved phenylalanine or tryptophan, so this is likely a read error. The DNA is left out, because the CDR3 cannot be placed on it with certainty; the CDR3 is given as TCRdb lists it. The chain has TRBV13 and TRBJ2-7. Germline assignment: CDR1 PRHDT and CDR2 FYEKMQ (reference sequence). The CDR3 is 11 residues long, ends included. This chain's CDR3 is CASSLAGDLKL.

The V call is TRBV7-3, the J call TRBJ2-1; TRBD2 agrees at 9 bases. This CDR3 has 16 amino acids. CDR1 SGHTA and CDR2 FQGTGA come from the germline V gene. V was clipped by 5 bases and J by 5 bases; unmatched bases: 10. The CDR3, as DNA: TGTGCCAGCAGCCAAAACCCCCTAGCGGGGAACAATGAGCAGTTCTTC. Amino acid sequence: CASSQNPLAGNNEQFF.

This clone was seen a single time. The DNA of the CDR3 is TGCAGCGTTGAAGCCGGACAGGGTGGCACCGGGGAGCTGTTTTTT. This translates into CSVEAGQGGTGELFF. The chain carries TRBV29-1 and TRBJ2-2; 8 nucleotides agree with TRBD1. This CDR3 is 15 amino acids long. The germline V gene has CDR1 SQVTM and CDR2 ANQGSEA. J lost 4 bases, V lost 1 base, and 5 bases had no gene match.

The J gene is TRBJ1-2, the V gene TRBV19; D is perhaps TRBD1 (5 bases). The germline V gene has CDR1 LNHDA and CDR2 SQIVND (reference sequence). V lost 0 bases and J lost 5, with 13 bases in between. The CDR3 runs 15 residues. CDR3 nucleotide sequence: TGTGCCAGTAGTATAGATCAGTACAGGCTGTATGGCTACACCTTC. Its translation: CASSIDQYRLYGYTF.

V and J are TRBV27 and TRBJ2-1; 9 bases are a match to TRBD2. After removal of 6 bases from V and 4 bases from J, the junction contained 4 bases not matched to a gene. The CDR3 spans 14 residues. Germline CDR1 MNHEY, CDR2 SMNVEV (reference sequence). CDR3 nucleotides: TGTGCCAGCAGCCTTAGCGGGGGTTACAATGAGCAGTTCTTC. Translation: CASSLSGGYNEQFF.